This T cell receptor (beta chain) was sequenced during a study of blood T cell repertoires in COVID-19. Overall study: Sites in the United States, Italy and Spain provided acute and convalescent COVID-19 samples.

Study processing details: Amplified reference gene primers provided the basis for estimating nucleated cell counts. This table comes from immunoSEQ multiplex PCR, and its TCRdb copy is limited to in-frame clones, with some not included. Clone size and the V and J calls come from that table; the DNA yielded D and trimming. Of under 200,000 clones in the sample, 85% to 95% were seen once. V lost 4 bases, J lost 6 bases, and 18 bases lay in between. The CDR3 runs to 14 residues. The germline V gene encodes CDR1 SQVTM and CDR2 ANQGSEA. The V gene is TRBV29-1, the J gene TRBJ1-1; D possibly corresponds to TRBD1 (5 bases). This receptor was taken from a man in his forties or fifties with acute or convalescent COVID-19. Sequenced material: peripheral blood. The CDR3 here is CSVVRWGIQAEAFF. DNA for the CDR3: TGCAGCGTTGTGCGTTGGGGCATCCAGGCTGAAGCTTTCTTT.